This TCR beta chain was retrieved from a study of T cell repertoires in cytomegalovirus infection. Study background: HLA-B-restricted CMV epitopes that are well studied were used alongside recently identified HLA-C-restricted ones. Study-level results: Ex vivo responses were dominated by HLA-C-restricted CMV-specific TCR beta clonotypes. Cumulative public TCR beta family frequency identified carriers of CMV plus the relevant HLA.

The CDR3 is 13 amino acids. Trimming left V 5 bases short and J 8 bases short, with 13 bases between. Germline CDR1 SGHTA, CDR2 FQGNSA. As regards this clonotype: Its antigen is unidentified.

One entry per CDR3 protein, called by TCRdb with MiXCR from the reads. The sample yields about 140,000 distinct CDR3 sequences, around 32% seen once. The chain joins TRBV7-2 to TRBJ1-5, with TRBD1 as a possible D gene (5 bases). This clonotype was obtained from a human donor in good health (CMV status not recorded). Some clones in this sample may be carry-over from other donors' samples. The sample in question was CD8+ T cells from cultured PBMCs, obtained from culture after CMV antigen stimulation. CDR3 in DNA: TGTGCCAGCAGCCGGGGCCTTGAGGAGCCCCAGCATTTT. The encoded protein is CASSRGLEEPQHF.